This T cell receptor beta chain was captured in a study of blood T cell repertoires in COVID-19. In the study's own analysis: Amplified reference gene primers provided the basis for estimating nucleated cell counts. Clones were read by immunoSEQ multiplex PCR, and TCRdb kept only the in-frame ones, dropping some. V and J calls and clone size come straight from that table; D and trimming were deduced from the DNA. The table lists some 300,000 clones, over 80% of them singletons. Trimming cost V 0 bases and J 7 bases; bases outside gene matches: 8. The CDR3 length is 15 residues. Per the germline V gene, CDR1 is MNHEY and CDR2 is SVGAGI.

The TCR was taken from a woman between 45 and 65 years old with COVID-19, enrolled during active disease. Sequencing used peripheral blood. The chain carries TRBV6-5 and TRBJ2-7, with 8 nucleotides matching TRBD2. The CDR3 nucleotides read TGTGCCAGCAGTTACTCGATAATAGCGGGAAGAGAGCAGTACTTC. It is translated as CASSYSIIAGREQYF.